Listed below are T cell receptor beta chains from one sample, sequenced in a study of T-cell memory formation after mild COVID-19. TCRdb reprocessed the 5' RACE reads via MiXCR and lists one record per CDR3 protein. The sample records hundreds of thousands of distinct CDR3 sequences, roughly a quarter being singletons. Sequenced: PBMCs or a T cell subset sorted from them (not recorded which). Receptors originate from an adult woman who had mild COVID-19 (a few samples of this study predate the infection). Cell type and time point are not known. Each CDR3 is given with its conserved first and last residue. A D gene is named only where the DNA matches it firmly. Only part of the rows carry a size: once, few, many, or a class if the clone is expanded.

V gene: TRBV11-2
D gene: .
J gene: TRBJ2-1
clone size: few
CDR3 protein: CASSHPGTGGNEQFF
CDR3 DNA: TGTGCCAGCAGCCACCCCGGGACTGGGGGAAATGAGCAGTTCTTC

V gene: TRBV7-9
D gene: .
J gene: TRBJ2-2
clone size: .
CDR3 protein: CASTRREGRTGELFF
CDR3 DNA: TGTGCCAGCACCAGGAGGGAAGGACGGACCGGGGAGCTGTTTTTT

V gene: TRBV14
D gene: .
J gene: TRBJ1-1
clone size: .
CDR3 protein: CASSQEEARQNTEAFF
CDR3 DNA: TGTGCCAGCAGCCAAGAGGAGGCCAGGCAGAACACTGAAGCTTTCTTT

V gene: TRBV11-2
D gene: .
J gene: TRBJ2-1
clone size: .
CDR3 protein: CASSQGGKAGVHEQFF
CDR3 DNA: TGTGCCAGCAGCCAGGGGGGGAAGGCGGGAGTCCATGAGCAGTTCTTC

V gene: TRBV11-3
D gene: .
J gene: TRBJ2-2
clone size: once
CDR3 protein: CASSFSTGGSGELFF
CDR3 DNA: TGTGCCAGCAGCTTCTCGACAGGCGGGTCCGGGGAGCTGTTTTTT

V gene: TRBV5-6
D gene: .
J gene: TRBJ1-3
clone size: .
CDR3 protein: CASSYQGVSGNTIYF
CDR3 DNA: TGTGCCAGCAGCTACCAGGGAGTCTCTGGAAACACCATATATTTT

V gene: TRBV12-3/TRBV12-4
D gene: TRBD1
J gene: TRBJ1-5
clone size: .
CDR3 protein: CASSSRGTVNYSNQPQHF
CDR3 DNA: TGTGCCAGCAGTTCCCGCGGGACAGTGAATTATAGCAATCAGCCCCAGCATTTT

V gene: TRBV6-6
D gene: TRBD1
J gene: TRBJ2-1
clone size: few
CDR3 protein: CASRINRGVNEQFF
CDR3 DNA: TGTGCCAGCAGAATAAACAGGGGAGTCAATGAGCAGTTCTTC

V gene: TRBV29-1
D gene: .
J gene: TRBJ2-1
clone size: few
CDR3 protein: CSVEPPYEQFF
CDR3 DNA: TGCAGCGTTGAACCCCCGTACGAGCAGTTCTTC

V gene: TRBV12-3/TRBV12-4
D gene: .
J gene: TRBJ1-1
clone size: .
CDR3 protein: CASTQEIATEAFF
CDR3 DNA: TGTGCCAGCACTCAAGAGATAGCCACTGAAGCTTTCTTT

V gene: TRBV15
D gene: .
J gene: TRBJ2-5
clone size: few
CDR3 protein: CATSRDRVQGETQYF
CDR3 DNA: TGTGCCACCAGCAGAGATAGGGTCCAGGGAGAGACCCAGTACTTC

V gene: TRBV18
D gene: .
J gene: TRBJ2-3
clone size: .
CDR3 protein: CASSPMGTTDTQYF
CDR3 DNA: TGTGCCAGCTCACCGATGGGAACCACAGATACGCAGTATTTT

V gene: TRBV5-1
D gene: TRBD1
J gene: TRBJ2-5
clone size: many
CDR3 protein: CASSTGTGEETQYF
CDR3 DNA: TGCGCCAGCAGCACCGGGACAGGTGAAGAGACCCAGTACTTC

V gene: TRBV28
D gene: .
J gene: TRBJ1-1
clone size: few
CDR3 protein: CASSPRKGRSEAFF
CDR3 DNA: TGTGCCAGCAGTCCCCGAAAAGGCAGATCGGAAGCTTTCTTT

V gene: TRBV7-2
D gene: TRBD2
J gene: TRBJ2-2
clone size: .
CDR3 protein: CASSILAGPNTGELFF
CDR3 DNA: TGTGCCAGCAGCATCCTAGCGGGGCCGAACACCGGGGAGCTGTTTTTT

V gene: TRBV7-3
D gene: TRBD1
J gene: TRBJ1-1
clone size: .
CDR3 protein: CASSLMAQGANTEAFF
CDR3 DNA: TGTGCCAGCAGCTTAATGGCACAGGGGGCGAACACTGAAGCTTTCTTT

V gene: TRBV7-2
D gene: TRBD2
J gene: TRBJ2-7
clone size: .
CDR3 protein: CASSLATKREGYEQYF
CDR3 DNA: TGTGCCAGCAGCTTAGCGACAAAGCGGGAGGGCTACGAGCAGTACTTC

V gene: TRBV7-6
D gene: TRBD2
J gene: TRBJ2-1
clone size: few
CDR3 protein: CASSWSGGAFNEQFF
CDR3 DNA: TGTGCCAGCAGCTGGAGCGGGGGGGCCTTCAATGAGCAGTTCTTC

V gene: TRBV6-1
D gene: TRBD1
J gene: TRBJ1-5
clone size: few
CDR3 protein: CASIGTGSYDNQPQHF
CDR3 DNA: TGTGCCAGCATAGGGACAGGGTCCTATGACAATCAGCCCCAGCATTTT

V gene: TRBV29-1
D gene: .
J gene: TRBJ2-7
clone size: few
CDR3 protein: CSVLSASSYEQYF
CDR3 DNA: TGCAGCGTTTTATCCGCGAGCTCCTACGAGCAGTACTTC

V gene: TRBV20-1
D gene: .
J gene: TRBJ1-1
clone size: .
CDR3 protein: CSARVPRQNTEAFF
CDR3 DNA: TGCAGTGCTAGAGTGCCACGGCAGAACACTGAAGCTTTCTTT

V gene: TRBV27
D gene: .
J gene: TRBJ1-5
clone size: few
CDR3 protein: CASASLADRFNPVASNQPQHF
CDR3 DNA: TGTGCCAGCGCCAGCCTCGCGGACAGATTTAACCCCGTGGCAAGCAATCAGCCCCAGCATTTT

V gene: TRBV20-1
D gene: .
J gene: TRBJ1-2
clone size: .
CDR3 protein: CSARDSRTNYGYTF
CDR3 DNA: TGCAGTGCTAGAGATAGCAGGACTAACTATGGCTACACCTTC

V gene: TRBV24-1
D gene: TRBD2
J gene: TRBJ2-1
clone size: few
CDR3 protein: CATSDFSLAGGRQFF
CDR3 DNA: TGTGCCACCAGTGATTTTAGCCTAGCGGGGGGCCGGCAGTTCTTC

V gene: TRBV29-1
D gene: .
J gene: TRBJ2-5
clone size: .
CDR3 protein: CSVPPGPGETQYF
CDR3 DNA: TGCAGCGTCCCGCCGGGACCCGGAGAGACCCAGTACTTC

V gene: TRBV2
D gene: .
J gene: TRBJ1-5
clone size: .
CDR3 protein: CASSTDGKFNQPQHF
CDR3 DNA: TGTGCCAGCAGTACGGACGGAAAGTTCAATCAGCCCCAGCATTTT

V gene: TRBV29-1
D gene: TRBD1
J gene: TRBJ2-5
clone size: .
CDR3 protein: CSYDDRDPQETQYF
CDR3 DNA: TGCAGCTATGATGACAGGGACCCCCAAGAGACCCAGTACTTC

V gene: TRBV6-5
D gene: .
J gene: TRBJ2-5
clone size: .
CDR3 protein: CASSYSPVGVQETQYF
CDR3 DNA: TGTGCCAGCAGTTACTCCCCGGTGGGGGTACAAGAGACCCAGTACTTC

V gene: TRBV20-1
D gene: TRBD2
J gene: TRBJ2-7
clone size: .
CDR3 protein: CSARGGPGLVYEQYF
CDR3 DNA: TGCAGTGCTAGAGGAGGTCCGGGACTAGTCTACGAGCAGTACTTC

V gene: TRBV6-6
D gene: .
J gene: TRBJ1-3
clone size: .
CDR3 protein: CASSSSPGNTIYF
CDR3 DNA: TGTGCCAGCTCGTCATCTCCTGGAAACACCATATATTTT

V gene: TRBV7-9
D gene: .
J gene: TRBJ1-2
clone size: .
CDR3 protein: CASSLGVSGYTF
CDR3 DNA: TGTGCCAGCAGCTTAGGAGTGAGTGGCTACACCTTC

V gene: TRBV20-1
D gene: .
J gene: TRBJ1-1
clone size: .
CDR3 protein: CSARGGAANTEAFF
CDR3 DNA: TGCAGTGCTAGAGGAGGGGCAGCGAACACTGAAGCTTTCTTT

V gene: TRBV7-8
D gene: TRBD1
J gene: TRBJ2-7
clone size: few
CDR3 protein: CASSVIGQAYEQYF
CDR3 DNA: TGTGCCAGCAGCGTCATCGGACAGGCCTACGAGCAGTACTTC

V gene: TRBV7-9
D gene: TRBD1
J gene: TRBJ1-1
clone size: .
CDR3 protein: CASSLVDGDSEAFF
CDR3 DNA: TGTGCCAGCAGCTTAGTGGACGGGGACAGTGAAGCTTTCTTT

V gene: TRBV7-2
D gene: TRBD2
J gene: TRBJ2-7
clone size: few
CDR3 protein: CASSLAVGTSLYEQYF
CDR3 DNA: TGTGCCAGCAGCTTAGCTGTCGGGACTAGCTTATACGAGCAGTACTTC

V gene: TRBV18
D gene: .
J gene: TRBJ1-2
clone size: few
CDR3 protein: CASSPVSFPQEYGYTF
CDR3 DNA: TGTGCCAGCTCACCAGTGAGTTTCCCCCAGGAGTATGGCTACACCTTC

V gene: TRBV14
D gene: .
J gene: TRBJ2-7
clone size: many
CDR3 protein: CASSQVNEQYF
CDR3 DNA: TGTGCCAGCAGCCAAGTTAACGAGCAGTACTTC

V gene: TRBV15
D gene: .
J gene: TRBJ1-4
clone size: .
CDR3 protein: CATSRPGPKGEKLFF
CDR3 DNA: TGTGCCACCAGCAGACCGGGACCCAAGGGGGAAAAACTGTTTTTT

V gene: TRBV5-1
D gene: .
J gene: TRBJ1-1
clone size: few
CDR3 protein: CASSSREGDTEAFF
CDR3 DNA: TGCGCCAGCAGCTCCAGGGAGGGCGACACTGAAGCTTTCTTT

V gene: TRBV20-1
D gene: .
J gene: TRBJ1-1
clone size: .
CDR3 protein: CSARARALQGNTEAFF
CDR3 DNA: TGCAGTGCTAGAGCCAGAGCCCTACAGGGAAACACTGAAGCTTTCTTT

V gene: TRBV12-3/TRBV12-4
D gene: .
J gene: TRBJ1-6
clone size: .
CDR3 protein: CASSIDSYNSPLHF
CDR3 DNA: TGTGCCAGCAGCATTGACAGCTATAATTCACCCCTCCACTTT

V gene: TRBV28
D gene: .
J gene: TRBJ1-2
clone size: few
CDR3 protein: CASSSRDGFSRRGYGYTF
CDR3 DNA: TGTGCCAGCAGTTCAAGGGACGGATTCTCGCGCCGGGGCTATGGCTACACCTTC

V gene: TRBV3-1
D gene: .
J gene: TRBJ1-6
clone size: .
CDR3 protein: CASSQVASPLHF
CDR3 DNA: TGTGCCAGCAGCCAAGTCGCTTCACCCCTCCACTTT